These 8 T cell receptor beta chains share one sample of origin, sequenced in a study of CD4 T cells in relation to SARS-CoV-2 and coronaviruses. The unexposed donors gave CD4+ T cells in about 2011-2019, prior to COVID-19. The cells were cultured for under 13 days before CD4+ T cells were isolated. No antigen has been identified for these receptors. The assay was immunoSEQ multiplex PCR, and TCRdb's table has in-frame clones only and misses some. The table includes about 18,000 clones, around 70% detected once. The sample comprised CD4+ T cells from PBMCs, cultured in vitro. The origin of the receptors is a human donor in good health.

J is TRBJ2-6 and V is TRBV30; D possibly corresponds to TRBD2 (7 bases). The CDR3 runs 15 residues. V was shortened by 0 bases and J by 2 bases, with 8 bases between the two germline ends. Per germline, CDR1 GTSNPN and CDR2 SVGIG (reference sequence). The CDR3 coding sequence is TGTGCCTGGAGTGTAGGGGGGGCTGGGGCCAACGTCCTGACTTTC. Translation gives CAWSVGGAGANVLTF.

The chain links TRBV29-1 to TRBJ1-5, with a tentative D call TRBD1 (6 bases). Between the trimmed V and J ends, which lost 7 bases and 5 bases, there was a span of 15 bases. CDR1 SQVTM and CDR2 ANQGSEA come from the germline V gene. This CDR3 is built from 13 residues. As DNA, the CDR3 is TGCAGCGCCGCCACAGGGAGAGATCAGCCCCAGCATTTT. Translated, it gives CSAATGRDQPQHF.

V is TRBV6-2 or TRBV6-3 and J is TRBJ2-7; 9 bases line up with TRBD2. Germline V lookup: CDR1 MNHEY, CDR2 SVGEGT. Germline trimming cut 2 bases from V and 2 bases from J; bases unmatched to any gene: 10. This CDR3 spans 17 amino acids. DNA for the CDR3: TGTGCCAGCAGTTACCCCCGTTCTCGGACTAGCGCCTACGAGCAGTACTTC. Its translation is CASSYPRSRTSAYEQYF.

This clone was found once. The chain couples TRBV7-3 to TRBJ2-1; TRBD2 matches at 9 bases. From germline, CDR1 is SGHTA and CDR2 FQGTGA. The CDR3 has 16 residues. The junction had 4 bases not matched to a gene; V was cut back by 1 base and J by 3 bases. CDR3 DNA sequence: TGTGCCAGCAGCTTAATTGGCGGGAGGGGCTACAATGAGCAGTTCTTC. Protein: CASSLIGGRGYNEQFF.

This chain joins TRBV2 and TRBJ1-5; 8 bases map to TRBD1. Trimming took 6 bases from V and 5 from J; bases not matched to a gene: 6. CDR1 and CDR2 from the germline V gene are SNHLY and FYNNEI. The length of the CDR3 is 14 residues. CDR3 residues: CASSLSGGHQPQHF. DNA for the CDR3: TGTGCCAGCAGCTTATCAGGGGGCCATCAGCCCCAGCATTTT.

The gene calls are TRBV10-3 and TRBJ2-6; 9 nucleotides align to TRBD1. CDR3 size: 16 residues. V dropped 10 bases and J dropped 0; count of bases not matched to a gene: 7. Germline V CDR1 and CDR2: ENHRY, SYGVKD. The CDR3 loop is CATGQGSNSGANVLTF. The DNA of the CDR3 is TGTGCCACCGGACAGGGGTCAAACTCTGGGGCCAACGTCCTGACTTTC.

This chain connects TRBV15 to TRBJ1-4; possibly TRBD1 for D (5 bases). CDR3 length: 15 residues. Germline V lookup: CDR1 LNHNV, CDR2 YYDKDF (reference sequence). The V and J ends lost 4 bases and 6 bases respectively, with 15 bases between them. CDR3 sequence reads: CATSTRGGRYEKLFF. The CDR3 coding sequence is TGTGCCACCAGCACAAGGGGCGGGCGTTATGAAAAACTGTTTTTT.

The chain couples TRBV6-5 to TRBJ2-5; 9 bases fit TRBD1. The CDR3 spans 13 residues. J gave up 5 bases and V 6 bases, and 4 bases lay outside the gene matches. Germline CDR1 and CDR2: MNHEY and SVGAGI. The CDR3 loop is CASRPTGGETQYF. The CDR3 nucleotides read TGTGCCAGCAGGCCGACAGGGGGGGAGACCCAGTACTTC.